This T cell receptor (beta chain) was recorded in a study of regulatory T cells in long-lasting Graves disease. The time point is: newly diagnosed GD, antithyroid drugs for less than 3 months. RNA extracted from PBMCs served as the sequencing template. Arm-PCR with iRepertoire HTBI primers amplified the CDR3 regions for these TCR beta libraries. Using its own MiXCR run on the multiplex PCR reads, TCRdb lists one record per CDR3 protein. The sample yields some 340,000 distinct CDR3 sequences, approximately 10% seen once. V gave up 2 bases and J gave up 5 bases; unmatched junction bases: 5. The length of the CDR3 is 15 residues. The germline V gene has CDR1 SGHVS and CDR2 FNYEAQ. The data also belong to a second study, concerning T cells in Graves' hyperthyroidism and ophthalmopathy. That paper notes: The study used the HTBI primer set for a first-round RT-PCR of the TCR CDR3.

This chain joins TRBV7-6 and TRBJ2-2, with 7 bases matching TRBD2. The sequenced sample was peripheral blood mononuclear cells (PBMCs), obtained at new diagnosis, from a patient treated with antithyroid drugs. This receptor was identified in a woman aged 18-30 years with Graves disease. The CDR3 DNA sequence: TGTGCCAGCAGCTTATATGGGACTACAACCGGGGAGCTGTTTTTT. Translating gives CASSLYGTTTGELFF.